The clone carrying this T cell receptor (beta chain) has only one observation. Antigen unknown. Both peripheral blood and punch biopsies of lesional scalp skin were obtained from patients who had alopecia areata. These data come from a study of CD8+ T cells in alopecia areata. CDR1 is SGHRS, CDR2 YFSETQ, per germline. Trimming stripped 4 bases from V and 4 bases from J, with 11 bases between. The CDR3 is 13 amino acids. Notes on the study in general: Patients shared TCRs less clearly than mice did, possibly for HLA-related reasons. Relative to normal scalp, lesional scalp, especially alopecia totalis/universalis, showed higher clonality.

After isolation, RNA underwent reverse transcription to generate cDNA as the sequencing template. Profiled with immunoSEQ multiplex PCR; TCRdb holds only in-frame clones, not every one. The sample carries 30,000 to 35,000 clones, approximately 52% recorded once. Sequenced: NKG2D-high CD8+ T cells sorted from blood. The chain carries TRBV5-1 and TRBJ1-2, with D tentatively TRBD1 (5 bases). The receptor's source is a human donor with alopecia areata. Here the CDR3 reads CASSIQGFYGYTF. The CDR3 nucleotides are TGCGCCAGCAGCATCCAGGGATTCTATGGCTACACCTTC.